Below, one T cell receptor beta chain is given with its context. Germline lookup yields CDR1 MGHRA and CDR2 YSYEKL. CDR3 length: 16 residues. Trimming took 2 bases from V and 1 from J, leaving 13 bases between them. This sample is drawn from a study of T cell changes during pregnancy in multiple sclerosis. The data were produced by immunoSEQ multiplex PCR, yet TCRdb's version contains in-frame clones alone and is incomplete. The sample yields around 52,000 clones, about 90% seen once. The source is a female donor in good health, enrolled as a control in a pregnancy study. The sample in question was CD4+ T cells from peripheral blood mononuclear cells, obtained after pregnancy. The chain uses TRBV4-1 and TRBJ2-3; tentatively, D is TRBD2 (6 bases). The CDR3 here is CASSQHPGVGTDTQYF. The CDR3 DNA reads TGCGCCAGCAGCCAACACCCGGGGGTTGGCACAGATACGCAGTATTTT.